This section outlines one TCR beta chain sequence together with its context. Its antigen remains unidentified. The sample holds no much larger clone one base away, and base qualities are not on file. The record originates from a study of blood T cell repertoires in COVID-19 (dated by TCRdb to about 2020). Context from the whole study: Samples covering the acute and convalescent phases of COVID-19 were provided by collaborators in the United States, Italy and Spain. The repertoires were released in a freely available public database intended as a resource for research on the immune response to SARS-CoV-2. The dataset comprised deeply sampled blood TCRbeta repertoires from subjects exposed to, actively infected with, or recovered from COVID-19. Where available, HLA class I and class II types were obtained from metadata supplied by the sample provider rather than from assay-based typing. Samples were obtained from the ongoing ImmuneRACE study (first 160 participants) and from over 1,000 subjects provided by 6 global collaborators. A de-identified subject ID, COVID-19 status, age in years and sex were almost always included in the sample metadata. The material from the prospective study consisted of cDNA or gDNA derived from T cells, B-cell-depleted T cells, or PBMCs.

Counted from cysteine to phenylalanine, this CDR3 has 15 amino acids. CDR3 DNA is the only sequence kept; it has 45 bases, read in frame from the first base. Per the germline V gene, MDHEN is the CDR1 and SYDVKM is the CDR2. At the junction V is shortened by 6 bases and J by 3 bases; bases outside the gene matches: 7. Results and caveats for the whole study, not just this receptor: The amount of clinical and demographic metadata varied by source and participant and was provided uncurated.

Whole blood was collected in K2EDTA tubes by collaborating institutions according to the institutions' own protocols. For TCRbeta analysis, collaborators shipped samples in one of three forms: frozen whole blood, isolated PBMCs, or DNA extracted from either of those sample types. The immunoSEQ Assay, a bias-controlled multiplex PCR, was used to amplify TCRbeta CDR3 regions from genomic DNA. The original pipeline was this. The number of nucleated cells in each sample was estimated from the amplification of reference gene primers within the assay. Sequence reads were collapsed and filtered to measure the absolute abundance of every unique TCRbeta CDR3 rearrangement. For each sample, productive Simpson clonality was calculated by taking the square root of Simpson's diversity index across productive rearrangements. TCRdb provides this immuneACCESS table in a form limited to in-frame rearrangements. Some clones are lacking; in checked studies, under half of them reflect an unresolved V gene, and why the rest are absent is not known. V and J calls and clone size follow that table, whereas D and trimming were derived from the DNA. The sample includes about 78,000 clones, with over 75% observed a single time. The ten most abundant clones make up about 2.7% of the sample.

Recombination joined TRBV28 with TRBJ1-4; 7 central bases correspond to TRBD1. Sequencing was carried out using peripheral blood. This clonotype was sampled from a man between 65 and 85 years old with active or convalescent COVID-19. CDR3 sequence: CASSRTGAPNEKLFF. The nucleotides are TGTGCCAGCAGCCGAACAGGGGCGCCTAATGAAAAACTGTTTTTT.